The rows below give T cell receptor beta chains drawn from one sample of a study of cytomegalovirus exposure and HLA in healthy donors. Some clones are missing from TCRdb's copy, which holds only in-frame ones; the method was immunoSEQ multiplex PCR. The table gives about 130,000 clones; the top ten clones make up 1.5% to 2% of it. The sequenced sample was PBMCs. Receptors were obtained from a man between 18 and 35 years old in good health and CMV-seronegative. CDR3s include the opening cysteine and the closing phenylalanine or tryptophan. A D gene is named only where the DNA matches it firmly.

>TRBV6-5|13|TRBJ2-1|NA
CASSKKQGVEQFF
TGTGCCAGCAGTAAAAAACAGGGTGTTGAGCAGTTCTTC
>TRBV2|14|TRBJ1-1|NA
CASRRGGVGTEAFF
TGTGCCAGCAGGCGGGGCGGGGTCGGCACTGAAGCTTTCTTT
>TRBV10-2|17|TRBJ2-2|TRBD2
CASSDKGLAEVTGELFF
TGCGCCAGCAGTGATAAGGGACTAGCGGAGGTTACCGGGGAGCTGTTTTTT
>TRBV30|18|TRBJ2-3|NA
CAWSGRTDKVYSTDTQYF
TGTGCCTGGAGTGGACGGACAGATAAGGTATATAGCACAGATACGCAGTATTTT
>TRBV30|13|TRBJ1-2|NA
CAWIETGASGYTF
TGTGCCTGGATCGAGACAGGCGCTAGTGGCTACACCTTC
>TRBV28|11|TRBJ1-1|NA
CASSRTVEAFF
TGTGCCAGCAGTCGGACAGTGGAAGCTTTCTTT
>TRBV4-2|20|TRBJ2-3|TRBD2
CASSQVTGSIAGGPTDTQYF
TGTGCCAGCAGCCAAGTAACAGGGTCCATAGCGGGAGGGCCCACAGATACGCAGTATTTT
>TRBV4-3|13|TRBJ1-5|NA
CASSSSGDQPQHF
TGCGCCAGCAGCTCTTCAGGGGATCAGCCCCAGCATTTT
>TRBV28|15|TRBJ1-1|TRBD1
CASSTGTAMNTEAFF
TGTGCCAGCAGTACCGGGACAGCAATGAACACTGAAGCTTTCTTT
>TRBV5-4|18|TRBJ2-3|TRBD2
CASSLAPRLAGGPDTQYF
TGTGCCAGCAGCTTGGCCCCCCGACTAGCGGGGGGGCCAGATACGCAGTATTTT
>TRBV6-1|14|TRBJ1-5|NA
CASSDRVRNQPQHF
TGTGCCAGCAGTGACAGGGTTCGCAATCAGCCCCAGCATTTT
>TRBV5-4|15|TRBJ1-2|NA
CASSLYGVSLDGYTF
TGTGCCAGCAGCTTGTACGGGGTCTCACTCGATGGCTACACCTTC
>TRBV7-2|13|TRBJ2-7|NA
CASSSLGGRRQYF
TGTGCCAGCAGCTCGTTGGGTGGGAGGCGGCAGTACTTC
>TRBV18|13|TRBJ1-1|NA
CASSTQAYTEAFF
TGTGCCAGCTCAACCCAGGCCTACACTGAAGCTTTCTTT
>TRBV30|12|TRBJ1-2|NA
CAWGTGSYGYTF
TGTGCCTGGGGGACTGGGAGCTATGGCTACACCTTC
>TRBV5-4|16|TRBJ2-3|NA
CASSLSGGQFTDTQYF
TGTGCCAGCAGCTTGTCCGGGGGACAGTTCACAGATACGCAGTATTTT
>TRBV6-5|14|TRBJ2-1|TRBD2
CASNPLAGGNEQFF
TGTGCCAGCAATCCCCTAGCGGGGGGGAATGAGCAGTTCTTC
>TRBV5-4|18|TRBJ1-3|TRBD1
CASSYPTGEIKSLNTIYF
TGTGCCAGCAGCTATCCGACAGGGGAGATAAAAAGCTTAAACACCATATATTTT
>TRBV7-2|18|TRBJ2-1|TRBD2
CASSLETSGRSSSYEQFF
TGTGCCAGCAGTTTGGAGACTAGCGGGAGATCGTCATCATATGAGCAGTTCTTC
>TRBV6-5|15|TRBJ1-1|NA
CASSYDRPRRTEAFF
TGTGCCAGCAGTTACGACAGACCTAGGCGCACTGAAGCTTTCTTT
>TRBV7-9|14|TRBJ2-7|NA
CASSLTGHSYEQYF
TGTGCCAGCAGCTTAACGGGTCACTCCTACGAGCAGTACTTC
>TRBV5-1|15|TRBJ2-7|TRBD1
CASSPGTGPSYEQYF
TGCGCCAGCAGCCCTGGGACAGGCCCATCCTACGAGCAGTACTTC
>TRBV6-1|14|TRBJ1-5|NA
CASSLGQNMQPQHF
TGTGCCAGCAGTTTAGGACAGAACATGCAGCCCCAGCATTTT
>TRBV6-5|15|TRBJ2-7|TRBD1
CASSRGQDRSYEQYF
TGTGCCAGCAGCCGGGGACAGGACCGATCCTACGAGCAGTACTTC
>TRBV11-2|13|TRBJ1-3|NA
CASSPRVGNTIYF
TGTGCCAGCAGCCCGCGAGTTGGAAACACCATATATTTT
>TRBV7-2|13|TRBJ1-2|NA
CASSLPGVYGYTF
TGTGCCAGCAGCTTACCAGGCGTCTATGGCTACACCTTC
>TRBV2|15|TRBJ2-3|TRBD2
CASEGGLGYTDTQYF
TGTGCCAGCGAAGGAGGACTAGGGTATACAGATACGCAGTATTTT
>TRBV27|16|TRBJ1-2|NA
CASSSEPRGIGYGYTF
TGTGCCAGCAGTTCCGAGCCGCGGGGGATAGGGTATGGCTACACCTTC
>TRBV7-2|13|TRBJ1-3|TRBD1
CASSLGTGNTIYF
TGTGCCAGCAGCTTGGGGACAGGGAACACCATATATTTT
>TRBV19|15|TRBJ1-5|NA
CASSIAATANQPQHF
TGTGCCAGTAGTATAGCTGCGACAGCCAATCAGCCCCAGCATTTT
>TRBV28|14|TRBJ1-4|NA
CASSFGQSNEKLFF
TGTGCCAGCAGTTTTGGTCAGTCTAATGAAAAACTGTTTTTT
>TRBV5-1|15|TRBJ2-3|TRBD2
CASSARGVGTDTQYF
TGCGCCAGCAGCGCCCGGGGGGTTGGCACAGATACGCAGTATTTT
>TRBV11-3|15|TRBJ1-1|NA
CASSLAGVTGTEAFF
TGTGCCAGCAGCTTAGCGGGGGTAACGGGCACTGAAGCTTTCTTT
>TRBV28|11|TRBJ1-2|NA
CASSWGVGYTF
TGTGCCAGCAGTTGGGGGGTCGGCTACACCTTC
>TRBV9|14|TRBJ2-1|NA
CASSPQVTYNEQFF
TGTGCCAGCAGCCCACAGGTTACATACAATGAGCAGTTCTTC
>TRBV19|14|TRBJ1-5|NA
CASKSDFTGQPQHF
TGTGCCAGTAAATCTGACTTTACGGGACAGCCCCAGCATTTT
>TRBV10-3|12|TRBJ1-6|NA
CAISESQDLLHF
TGTGCCATCAGTGAGTCACAGGACCTACTCCACTTT
>TRBV15|15|TRBJ2-2|NA
CATSRDYRGTGELFF
TGTGCCACCAGCAGAGATTATAGGGGCACCGGGGAGCTGTTTTTT
>TRBV29-1|14|TRBJ2-3|TRBD2
CSVNGRAGGDTQYF
TGCAGCGTTAACGGGAGGGCCGGGGGGGATACGCAGTATTTT
>TRBV6-1|12|TRBJ1-2|TRBD1
CASRDRGHGYTF
TGTGCCAGCAGAGACAGGGGGCATGGCTACACCTTT
>TRBV7-2|13|TRBJ1-1|TRBD1
CASSSNRGTEAFF
TGTGCCAGCAGCTCGAACAGGGGCACTGAAGCTTTCTTT
>TRBV25-1|17|TRBJ1-3|TRBD1
CASRSGTGPFSGNTIYF
TGTGCCAGCAGGTCCGGGACAGGGCCTTTCTCTGGAAACACCATATATTTT
>TRBV10-3|15|TRBJ2-2|TRBD1
CAIREPGQGTGELFF
TGTGCCATCAGGGAACCGGGACAGGGGACCGGGGAGCTGTTTTTT
>TRBV7-9|14|TRBJ1-6|TRBD1
CASSPGTVNSPLHF
TGTGCCAGCAGTCCCGGGACAGTAAATTCACCCCTCCACTTT
>TRBV19|13|TRBJ1-5|NA
CASTLSGAQPQHF
TGTGCCAGTACCCTCTCAGGGGCTCAGCCCCAGCATTTT
>TRBV7-2|16|TRBJ2-5|NA
CASSLAPDGGRETQYF
TGTGCCAGCAGCTTAGCCCCGGATGGCGGGCGGGAGACCCAGTACTTC
>TRBV9|14|TRBJ2-1|NA
CASSEHGEDNEQFF
TGTGCCAGCAGCGAACACGGAGAAGACAATGAGCAGTTCTTC
>TRBV6-1|13|TRBJ1-5|NA
CASSEQGNQPQHF
TGTGCCAGCAGTGAACAGGGCAATCAGCCCCAGCATTTT
>TRBV6-5|16|TRBJ2-1|TRBD2
CASSYSGTSGKYEQFF
TGTGCCAGCAGTTACTCCGGGACTAGTGGGAAGTATGAGCAGTTCTTC
>TRBV7-8|14|TRBJ2-7|NA
CASSPGTRTYEQYF
TGTGCCAGCAGCCCCGGGACAAGGACCTACGAGCAGTACTTC
>TRBV5-1|20|TRBJ2-2|TRBD2
CASSLKTSGRAGKDTGELFF
TGCGCCAGCAGCTTGAAGACTAGCGGGAGGGCCGGTAAGGACACCGGGGAGCTGTTTTTT